This T cell receptor (beta chain) comes out of a study of Graves' ophthalmopathy and Graves' hyperthyroidism. Study observations and caveats: Most thyroid clonotypes expanded beyond 0.001 frequency were also found in blood.

This clonotype appeared many times. Its antigen remains unknown. CDR3 size: 14 residues. Germline V gives CDR1 DFQATT, CDR2 SNEGSKA (reference sequence). J gave up 4 bases and V 1 base, and 6 bases lay outside the gene matches. TCR beta CDR3 regions were amplified from RNA transcripts. First-round RT-PCR with HTBI primers preceded a second-round multiplex PCR. TCRdb re-derived calls from the multiplex PCR reads in MiXCR, one entry per CDR3 protein. The repertoire includes approximately 700,000 distinct CDR3 sequences, about 41% of them detected once, and over 2.5% sits in the top ten. The sample taken for sequencing was peripheral blood. The rearrangement joins TRBV20-1 to TRBJ2-7; TRBD1 agrees at 8 bases. This sequence originates from an adult man with Graves' ophthalmopathy. DNA for the CDR3: TGCAGTGCTAGAGGGACAGGGTCGAATTACGAGCAGTACTTC. This codes for CSARGTGSNYEQYF.